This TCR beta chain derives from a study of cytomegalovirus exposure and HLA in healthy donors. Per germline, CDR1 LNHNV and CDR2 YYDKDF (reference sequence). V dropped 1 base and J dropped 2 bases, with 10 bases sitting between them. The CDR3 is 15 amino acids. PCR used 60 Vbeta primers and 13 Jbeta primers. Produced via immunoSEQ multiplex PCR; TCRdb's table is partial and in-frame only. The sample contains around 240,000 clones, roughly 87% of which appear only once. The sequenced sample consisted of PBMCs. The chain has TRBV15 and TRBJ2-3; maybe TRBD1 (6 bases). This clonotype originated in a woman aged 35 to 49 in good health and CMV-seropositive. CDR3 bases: TGTGCCACCAGCAGAGGCCGGGACAACACAGATACGCAGTATTTT. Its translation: CATSRGRDNTDTQYF.